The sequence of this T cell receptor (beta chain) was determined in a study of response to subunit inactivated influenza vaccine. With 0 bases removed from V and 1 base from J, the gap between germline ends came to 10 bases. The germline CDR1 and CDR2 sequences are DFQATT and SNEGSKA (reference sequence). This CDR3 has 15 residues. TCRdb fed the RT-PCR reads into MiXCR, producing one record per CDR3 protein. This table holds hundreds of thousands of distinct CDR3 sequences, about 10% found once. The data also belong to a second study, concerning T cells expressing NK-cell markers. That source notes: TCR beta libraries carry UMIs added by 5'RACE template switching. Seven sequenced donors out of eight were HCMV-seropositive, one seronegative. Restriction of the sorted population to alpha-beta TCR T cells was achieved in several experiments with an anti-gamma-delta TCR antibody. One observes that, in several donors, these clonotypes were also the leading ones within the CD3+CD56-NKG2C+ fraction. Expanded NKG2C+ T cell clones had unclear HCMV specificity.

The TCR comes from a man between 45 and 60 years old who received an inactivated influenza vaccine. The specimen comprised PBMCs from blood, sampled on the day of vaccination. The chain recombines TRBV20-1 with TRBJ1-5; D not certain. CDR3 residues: CSAREAGVSNQPQHF. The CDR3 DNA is TGCAGTGCTAGAGAGGCCGGGGTGAGCAATCAGCCCCAGCATTTT.